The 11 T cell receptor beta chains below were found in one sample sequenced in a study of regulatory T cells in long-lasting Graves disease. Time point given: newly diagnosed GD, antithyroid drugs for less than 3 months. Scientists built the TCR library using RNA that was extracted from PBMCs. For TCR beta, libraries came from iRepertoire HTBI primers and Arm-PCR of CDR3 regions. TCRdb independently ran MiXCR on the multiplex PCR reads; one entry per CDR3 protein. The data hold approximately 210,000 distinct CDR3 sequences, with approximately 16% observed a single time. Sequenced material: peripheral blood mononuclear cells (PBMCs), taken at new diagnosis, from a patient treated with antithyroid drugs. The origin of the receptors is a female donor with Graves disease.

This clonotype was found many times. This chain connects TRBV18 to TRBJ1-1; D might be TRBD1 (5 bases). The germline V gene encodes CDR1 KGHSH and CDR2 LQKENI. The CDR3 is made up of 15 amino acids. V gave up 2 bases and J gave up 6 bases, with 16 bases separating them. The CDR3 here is CASSPGGPLRAEAFF. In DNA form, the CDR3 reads TGTGCCAGCTCACCAGGGGGACCCTTGAGGGCTGAAGCTTTCTTT.

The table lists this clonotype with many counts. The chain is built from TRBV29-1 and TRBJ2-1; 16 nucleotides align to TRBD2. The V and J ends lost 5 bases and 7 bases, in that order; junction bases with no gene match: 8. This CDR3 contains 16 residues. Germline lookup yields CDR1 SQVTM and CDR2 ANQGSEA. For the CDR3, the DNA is TGCAGCGTTCCCCCGGGACTAGCGGGAGGGTCGAATGAGCAGTTCTTC. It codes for CSVPPGLAGGSNEQFF.

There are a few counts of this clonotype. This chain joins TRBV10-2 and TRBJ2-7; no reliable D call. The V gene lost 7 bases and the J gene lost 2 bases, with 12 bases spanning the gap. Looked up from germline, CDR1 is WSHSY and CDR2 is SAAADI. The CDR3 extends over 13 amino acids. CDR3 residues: CASTPSPTYEQYF. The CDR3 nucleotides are TGCGCCAGCACCCCCTCACCCACCTACGAGCAGTACTTC.

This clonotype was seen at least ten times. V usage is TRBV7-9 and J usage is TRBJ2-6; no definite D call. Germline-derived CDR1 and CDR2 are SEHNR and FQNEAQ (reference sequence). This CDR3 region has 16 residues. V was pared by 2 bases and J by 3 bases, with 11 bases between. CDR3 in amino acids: CASSLSLRGGANVLTF. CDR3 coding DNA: TGTGCCAGCAGCTTAAGTCTCCGAGGTGGGGCCAACGTCCTGACTTTC. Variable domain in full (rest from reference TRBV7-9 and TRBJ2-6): DTGVSQNPRHKITKRGQNVTFRCDPISEHNRLYWYRQTLGQGPEFLTYFQNEAQLEKSRLLSDRFSAERPKGSFSTLEIQRTEQGDSAMYLCASSLSLRGGANVLTFGAGSRLTVL.

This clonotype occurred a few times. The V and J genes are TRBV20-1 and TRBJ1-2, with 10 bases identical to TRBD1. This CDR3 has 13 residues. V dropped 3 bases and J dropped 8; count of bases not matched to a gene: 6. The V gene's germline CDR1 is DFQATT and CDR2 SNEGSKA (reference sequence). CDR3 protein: CSASLDRGEGYTF. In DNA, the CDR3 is TGCAGTGCTAGCCTGGACAGGGGGGAAGGCTACACCTTC.

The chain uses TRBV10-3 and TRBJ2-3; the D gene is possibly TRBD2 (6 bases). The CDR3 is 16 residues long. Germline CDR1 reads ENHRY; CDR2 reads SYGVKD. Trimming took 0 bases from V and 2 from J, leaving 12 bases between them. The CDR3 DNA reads TGTGCCATCAGTGAGTCCAGCCTAGCGCACACAGATACGCAGTATTTT. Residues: CAISESSLAHTDTQYF.

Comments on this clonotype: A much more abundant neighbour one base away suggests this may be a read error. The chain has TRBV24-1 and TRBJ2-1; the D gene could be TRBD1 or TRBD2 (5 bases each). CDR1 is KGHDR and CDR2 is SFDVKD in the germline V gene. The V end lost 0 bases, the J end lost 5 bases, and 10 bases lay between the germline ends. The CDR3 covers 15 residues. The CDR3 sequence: CATSDLGGFNNEQFF. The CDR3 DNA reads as TGTGCCACCAGTGATTTGGGGGGATTTAACAATGAGCAGTTCTTC.

Here the CDR3 reads CASRGLASGSAGELFF. The CDR3 DNA follows: TGTGCCAGCCGCGGATTAGCTAGCGGGAGCGCCGGGGAGCTGTTTTTT. The chain has TRBV27 and TRBJ2-2; TRBD2 matches 10 bases. CDR1 and CDR2 (germline): MNHEY, SMNVEV (reference sequence). The CDR3 is 16 residues long. The junction had 12 bases not matched to a gene; V was cut back by 8 bases and J by 6 bases.

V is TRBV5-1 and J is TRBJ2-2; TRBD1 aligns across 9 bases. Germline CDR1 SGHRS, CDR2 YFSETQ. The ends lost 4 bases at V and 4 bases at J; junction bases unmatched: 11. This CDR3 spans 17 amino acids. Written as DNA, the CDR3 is TGCGCCAGCAGCCGGGTGGGACAGGGAGACGGCACCGGGGAGCTGTTTTTT. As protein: CASSRVGQGDGTGELFF.

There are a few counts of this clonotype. In DNA, the CDR3 is TGTGCCAGCAGTGCTAGACAGGGACCCTATGGCTACACCTTC. It yields the protein CASSARQGPYGYTF. The chain couples TRBV6-1 to TRBJ1-2, with TRBD1 identical over 7 bases. This CDR3 is built from 14 residues. V was pared by 4 bases and J by 4 bases, with 6 bases of the junction left unmatched. Germline CDR1 reads MNHNS; CDR2 reads SASEGT.

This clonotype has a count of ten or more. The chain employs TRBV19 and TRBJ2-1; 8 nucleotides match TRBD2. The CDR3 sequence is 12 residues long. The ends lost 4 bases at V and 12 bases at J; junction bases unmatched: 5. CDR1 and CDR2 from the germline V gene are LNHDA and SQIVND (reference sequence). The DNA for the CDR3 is TGTGCCAGTAGTACCGGGGGGGGTCCGCAGTTCTTC. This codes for CASSTGGGPQFF. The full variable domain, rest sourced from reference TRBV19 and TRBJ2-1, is DGGITQSPKYLFRKEGQNVTLSCEQNLNHDAMYWYRQDPGQGLRLIYYSQIVNDFQKGDIAEGYSVSREKKESFPLTVTSAQKNPTAFYLCASSTGGGPQFFGPGTRLTVL.